The 16 T cell receptor beta chains given below trace back to one sample, sequenced in a study of T cells after yellow fever vaccination (dated by TCRdb to 2018 to 2020). Receptor libraries were prepared by 5' RACE. The reads were generated on an Illumina HiSeq 2500. The public reads were reanalyzed by TCRdb: fastp trimming at Q25, MiXCR alignment, in-frame beta chains only. One record per CDR3 amino acid sequence lists the most common genes and DNA. The table for this sample lists a few hundred thousand distinct CDR3 sequences; 17% of them were counted only once. In total, the top ten clones hold around 15% of the sample. Reading the label with the study, this specimen's treatment or condition is: live attenuated yellow fever vaccine strain. Sequences were derived from PBMCs, sampled about 5 days after the first yellow fever vaccination. These receptors all come from a man aged 18 to 30 who received the YFV17D yellow fever vaccine.

The chain is built from TRBV24-1 and TRBJ2-1, with 11 positions matching TRBD1. J was trimmed by 4 bases and V by 4 bases; bases with no gene match: 8. CDR3 size: 17 residues. Germline CDR1 and CDR2: KGHDR and SFDVKD. The CDR3 DNA reads TGTGCCACCAGTGACTCCCCCGGACAGGGGGCGTACAATGAGCAGTTCTTC. It codes for CATSDSPGQGAYNEQFF.

The CDR3 nucleotides are TGTGCCAGCAGCTTTAGCCCAGTCCGGGAGACCCAGTACTTC. This gives the protein CASSFSPVRETQYF. The chain carries TRBV7-2 and TRBJ2-5; D not certain. Trimming took off 3 bases at V and 5 bases at J, with 13 bases between the two ends. Germline V gene lookup returns CDR1 SGHTA and CDR2 FQGNSA. This CDR3 contains 14 residues.

V is TRBV12-3 or TRBV12-4 and J is TRBJ2-2, with TRBD1 matching over 9 bases. The CDR3 has 15 amino acids. Trimming took 5 bases from V and 6 from J; bases not matched to a gene: 7. The chain's CDR3 is CASSKQGASAGELFF. The CDR3 bases are TGTGCCAGCAGTAAACAGGGGGCGTCCGCCGGGGAGCTGTTTTTT.

This clonotype was counted between two and nine times. This rearrangement joins TRBV7-6 to TRBJ1-6; D not resolved. Germline CDR1 is SGHVS and CDR2 is FNYEAQ. Between the trimmed V and J ends, which lost 2 bases and 0 bases, there was a span of 2 bases. The CDR3 runs to 14 residues. CDR3 loop: CASSLLSYNSPLHF. CDR3 nucleotides: TGTGCCAGCAGCTTACTCTCCTATAATTCACCCCTCCACTTT.

This clonotype was counted a few times. This may stem from a read error, because a much larger clone lies one nucleotide away. The chain is built from TRBV20-1 and TRBJ2-4; possible D gene TRBD1, 6 bases. CDR1 DFQATT and CDR2 SNEGSKA come from the germline V gene (reference sequence). The CDR3 loop spans 16 amino acids. Here the CDR3 reads CCARDLGALAKNIQYF. The CDR3 region has the DNA TGCTGTGCTAGAGATTTGGGGGCCCTAGCCAAAAACATTCAGTACTTC.

The chain has TRBV9 and TRBJ2-3; D uncertain. The ends were cut back, 0 bases at V and 0 bases at J, with 8 bases in the middle. CDR1 is SGDLS and CDR2 is YYNGEE in the germline V gene. This CDR3 comprises 15 residues. CDR3 region: CASSVGVRSTDTQYF. As DNA, the CDR3 is TGTGCCAGCAGCGTAGGGGTCCGCAGCACAGATACGCAGTATTTT.

This clonotype has more than one count but fewer than ten. J is TRBJ1-1 and V is TRBV6-6; D unclear. V was trimmed by 7 bases and J by 1 base, leaving 10 bases between them. Germline V gene data show CDR1 as MNHNY and CDR2 as SVGAGI (reference sequence). The CDR3 contains 13 residues. The CDR3 reads CASIAAGNTEAFF. The CDR3 DNA reads TGTGCCAGCATCGCGGCCGGGAACACTGAAGCTTTCTTT.

J is TRBJ2-1 and V is TRBV12-3 or TRBV12-4; no clear D. The length of the CDR3 is 11 residues. Trimming cost V 2 bases and J 15 bases, with 11 bases left between them. As DNA, the CDR3 is TGTGCCAGCAGTTTAATGCAGAAGGCGTTCTTC. Amino acids: CASSLMQKAFF.

This clonotype was detected only a few times. The chain has TRBV7-2 and TRBJ2-3; 7 bases are shared with TRBD1. This CDR3 contains 15 residues. Trimming removed 7 bases from V and 0 bases from J; junction bases left unmatched: 7. Germline V gene sequence: CDR1 SGHTA, CDR2 FQGNSA. The CDR3 sequence is CASIKGGLSTDTQYF. DNA of the CDR3: TGTGCCAGCATAAAAGGGGGCTTAAGCACAGATACGCAGTATTTT.

This clonotype was picked up a small number of times. The chain combines TRBV7-9 with TRBJ2-1, with D possibly being TRBD2 (7 bases). The CDR3 spans 16 residues. Trimming removed 5 bases from V and 6 bases from J, with 20 bases in between. CDR1 is SEHNR, CDR2 FQNEAQ, per germline (reference sequence). CDR3 sequence: CASSPLAGAPPNEQFF. The DNA of the CDR3 is TGTGCCAGCAGCCCGCTGGCGGGGGCCCCTCCCAATGAGCAGTTCTTC.

V usage is TRBV14 and J usage is TRBJ2-2; D gene uncertain. V gave up 1 base and J gave up 0 bases, with 9 bases separating them. CDR1 and CDR2 from the germline V gene are SGHDN and FVKESK. The CDR3 has 16 residues. Here the CDR3 DNA reads TGTGCCAGCAGCCAAGTATCCAGACCGAACACCGGGGAGCTGTTTTTT. It is translated as CASSQVSRPNTGELFF.

A few counts support this clonotype. The chain recombines TRBV6-2 or TRBV6-3 with TRBJ1-3; D unresolved. V was trimmed by 8 bases and J by 3 bases, leaving 5 bases between them. The CDR3 has 11 residues. Germline V gene lookup returns CDR1 MNHEY and CDR2 SVGEGT. The CDR3 loop is CASDNGNTIYF. CDR3 coding DNA: TGTGCCAGCGACAATGGAAACACCATATATTTT.

This clonotype was seen repeatedly, ten times or more. This chain uses TRBV18 with TRBJ1-1; D unclear. The germline V and J ends were trimmed by 8 bases and 7 bases, with 11 bases remaining between them. The CDR3 runs 11 residues. Germline CDR1 reads KGHSH; CDR2 reads LQKENI. The CDR3 nucleotides read TGTGCCAGCGACAACGGCAATGAAGCTTTCTTT. This encodes CASDNGNEAFF.

The chain links TRBV9 to TRBJ2-7; D tentatively fits TRBD1 or TRBD2 (7 bases each). The CDR3 extends over 18 amino acids. The V end lost 4 bases, the J end lost 1 base, and 24 bases lay between the germline ends. The germline V gene encodes CDR1 SGDLS and CDR2 YYNGEE. The CDR3 loop is CASSLSQGERGGSYEQYF. The DNA of the CDR3 is TGTGCCAGCAGCTTAAGTCAGGGGGAGCGGGGCGGATCCTACGAGCAGTACTTC.

J is TRBJ2-2 and V is TRBV7-9, with a weak D call TRBD2 (6 bases). Germline V lookup: CDR1 SEHNR, CDR2 FQNEAQ (reference sequence). The CDR3 is 17 amino acids. Trimming took 5 bases from V and 1 from J, leaving 17 bases between them. CDR3 DNA sequence: TGTGCCAGCAGCACCCGGGGCGGGACTGGGAACACCGGGGAGCTGTTTTTT. Translation: CASSTRGGTGNTGELFF.

A few counts support this clonotype. The rearrangement links TRBV29-1 to TRBJ2-3; 8 bases are a match to TRBD2. This CDR3 has 13 residues. Germline-derived CDR1 and CDR2 are SQVTM and ANQGSEA. V shed 1 base and J 7 bases; nucleotides not matched to a gene: 4. CDR3 DNA: TGCAGCGTTGAAGGGACTAGCAAATATACGCAGTATTTT. Its protein product is CSVEGTSKYTQYF.